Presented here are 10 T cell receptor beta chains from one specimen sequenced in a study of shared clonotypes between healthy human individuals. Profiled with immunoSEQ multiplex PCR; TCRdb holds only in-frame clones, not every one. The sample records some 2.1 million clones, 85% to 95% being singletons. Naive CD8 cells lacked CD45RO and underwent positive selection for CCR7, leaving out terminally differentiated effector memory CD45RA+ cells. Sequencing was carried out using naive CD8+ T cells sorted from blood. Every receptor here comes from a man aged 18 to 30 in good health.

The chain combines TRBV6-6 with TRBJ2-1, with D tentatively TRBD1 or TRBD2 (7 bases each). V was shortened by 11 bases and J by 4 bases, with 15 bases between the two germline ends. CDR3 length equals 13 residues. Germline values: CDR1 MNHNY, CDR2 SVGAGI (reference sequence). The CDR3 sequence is CAVGGGVYNEQFF. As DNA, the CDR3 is TGTGCCGTGGGAGGGGGCGTTTACAATGAGCAGTTCTTC.

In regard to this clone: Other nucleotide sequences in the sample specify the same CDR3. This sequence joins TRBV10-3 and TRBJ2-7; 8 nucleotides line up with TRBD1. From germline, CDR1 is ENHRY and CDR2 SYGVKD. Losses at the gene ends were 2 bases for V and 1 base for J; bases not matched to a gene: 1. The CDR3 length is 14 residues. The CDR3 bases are TGTGCCATCAGTGAGACAGGGGGTTCCTACGAGCAGTACTTC. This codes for CAISETGGSYEQYF.

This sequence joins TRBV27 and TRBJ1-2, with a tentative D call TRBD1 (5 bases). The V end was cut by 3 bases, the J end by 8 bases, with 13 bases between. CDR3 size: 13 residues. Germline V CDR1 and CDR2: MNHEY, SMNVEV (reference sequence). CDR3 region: CASSFAGYEGYTF. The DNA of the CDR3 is TGTGCCAGCAGTTTCGCAGGGTACGAGGGCTACACCTTC.

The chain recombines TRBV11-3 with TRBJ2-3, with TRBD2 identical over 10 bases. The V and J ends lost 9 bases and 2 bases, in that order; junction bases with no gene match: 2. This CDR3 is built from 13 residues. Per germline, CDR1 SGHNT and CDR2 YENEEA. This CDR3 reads CASGLADTDTQYF. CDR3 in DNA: TGTGCCAGTGGACTAGCGGACACAGATACGCAGTATTTT.

The DNA for the CDR3 is TGTGCCAGCACTGACCCCCGGATCAAGTACGAGCAGTACTTC. Protein sequence: CASTDPRIKYEQYF. The chain has TRBV2 and TRBJ2-7; D is uncertain. Germline CDR1 is SNHLY and CDR2 is FYNNEI. Between the trimmed V and J ends, which lost 7 bases and 4 bases, there was a span of 17 bases. The CDR3 is made up of 14 amino acids.

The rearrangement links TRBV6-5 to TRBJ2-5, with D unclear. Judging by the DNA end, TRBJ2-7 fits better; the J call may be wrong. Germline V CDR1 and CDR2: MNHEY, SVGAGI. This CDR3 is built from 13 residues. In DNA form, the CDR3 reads TGTGCCAGCAGTTATGAGGCAGGATACGAGCAGTACTTC. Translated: CASSYEAGYEQYF.

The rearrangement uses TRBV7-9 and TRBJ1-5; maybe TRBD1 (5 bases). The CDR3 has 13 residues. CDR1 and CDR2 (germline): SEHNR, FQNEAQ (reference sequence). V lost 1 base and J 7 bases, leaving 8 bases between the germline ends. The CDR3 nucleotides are TGTGCCAGCAGCTTAGGGGGCGAGCAGCCCCAGCATTTT. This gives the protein CASSLGGEQPQHF.

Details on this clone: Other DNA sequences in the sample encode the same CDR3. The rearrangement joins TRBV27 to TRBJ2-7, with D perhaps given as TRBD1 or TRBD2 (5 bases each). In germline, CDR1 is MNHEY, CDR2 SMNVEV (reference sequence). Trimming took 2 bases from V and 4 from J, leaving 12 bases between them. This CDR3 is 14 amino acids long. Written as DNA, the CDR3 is TGTGCCAGCAGTTTAAAGGGACCGAGTTACGAGCAGTACTTC. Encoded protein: CASSLKGPSYEQYF.

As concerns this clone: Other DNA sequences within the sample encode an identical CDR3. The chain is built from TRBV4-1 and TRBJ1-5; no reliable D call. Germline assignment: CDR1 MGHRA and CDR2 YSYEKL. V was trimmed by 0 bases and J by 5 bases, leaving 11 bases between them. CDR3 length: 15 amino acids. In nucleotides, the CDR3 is TGCGCCAGCAGCCAAGAATACCAGCAGCATCAGCCCCAGCATTTT. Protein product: CASSQEYQQHQPQHF.

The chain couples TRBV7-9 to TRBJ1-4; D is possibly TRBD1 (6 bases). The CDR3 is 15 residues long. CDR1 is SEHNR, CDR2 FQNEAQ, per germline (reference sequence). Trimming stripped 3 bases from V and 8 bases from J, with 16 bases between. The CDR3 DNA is TGTGCCAGCAGCTTGATACAGGGAATTGGAGAAAAACTGTTTTTT. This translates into CASSLIQGIGEKLFF.